This TCR beta chain was identified in a study of blood T cell repertoires in COVID-19. In the study overall: Samples representing acute and convalescent COVID-19 were sourced from the United States, Italy and Spain. PBMCs, B-cell-depleted T cells, or T cells provided the cDNA or gDNA that made up the material.

Patients from Seattle were sampled longitudinally, starting during active infection. From germline, CDR1 is MDHEN and CDR2 SYDVKM. The V and J ends lost 5 bases and 5 bases respectively, with 24 bases between them. This CDR3 is 17 amino acids long. Original methodology: Amplified reference gene primers provided the basis for estimating nucleated cell counts. The protocol was immunoSEQ multiplex PCR, while the TCRdb copy is restricted to in-frame clones and leaves out a portion. The V and J calls and the clone size are those of that table, but D and trimming were determined from the DNA. The table records around 140,000 clones, 80% to 90% of them present only once.

Sequencing input: peripheral blood. This TCR came from a man younger than 35 with COVID-19, enrolled during active disease. V is TRBV28 and J is TRBJ1-1; perhaps TRBD1 as D (5 bases). The CDR3 here is CASSPTRMGGKGTEAFF. In DNA form, the CDR3 reads TGTGCCAGCAGTCCAACGAGAATGGGGGGAAAGGGGACTGAAGCTTTCTTT. The variable domain in full, with the rest retrieved from reference TRBV28 and TRBJ1-1, is DVKVTQSSRYLVKRTGEKVFLECVQDMDHENMFWYRQDPGLGLRLIYFSYDVKMKEKGDIPEGYSVSREKKERFSLILESASTNQTSMYLCASSPTRMGGKGTEAFFGQGTRLTVV.